This TCR beta chain was identified during a study of T cell responses to AZD1222 COVID-19 vaccine. Trimming removed 4 bases from V and 2 bases from J, with 24 bases in between. Germline lookup yields CDR1 MGHRA and CDR2 YSYEKL. The length of the CDR3 is 19 residues. Study results and caveats: In a largely white British group with more females than males, clonal diversity was possibly underestimated. Spike-wide vaccine-associated CD4 TCRs dominated at 160-218 and 743-854. Nearly half of the spike-specific TCRs reportedly recognize variant regions that carry no mutations. Increased Spike-specific TCR breadth and depth were observed after two AZD1222 doses.

This clone was recorded only once. What it recognizes is unknown. The assay was immunoSEQ multiplex PCR, and TCRdb's table has in-frame clones only and misses some. The sample includes roughly 130,000 clones, approximately 94% seen only once; the top ten take roughly 6.6%. The sequence was collected from an adult in good health. V is TRBV4-1 and J is TRBJ1-3, with D maybe TRBD1 (5 bases). The source was peripheral blood, collected on day 0 of AZD1222 vaccination. The CDR3 DNA follows: TGCGCCAGCAGCCTCCTCCCCAGGGTAAGGGGAACCCCTGGAAACACCATATATTTT. This encodes CASSLLPRVRGTPGNTIYF.